This T cell receptor beta chain was retrieved from a study of T-cell memory formation after mild COVID-19. TCRdb re-called the 5' RACE reads through MiXCR, storing one row per CDR3 protein. The sample carries some 150,000 distinct CDR3 sequences, less than 25% recorded once. This clonotype was detected only a few times. The TCR comes from an adult woman who had mild COVID-19 (a few samples of this study predate the infection). Cell type and time point are not known. Sequenced material: PBMCs or a T cell subset sorted from them (not recorded which).

The CDR3 nucleotides read TGCAGCGCCGCTAGCGGGATGGGGTACGAGCAGTACTTC. The encoded protein is CSAASGMGYEQYF. The V and J genes are TRBV29-1 and TRBJ2-7; 9 bases are a match to TRBD2. In germline, CDR1 is SQVTM, CDR2 ANQGSEA. After removal of 7 bases from V and 4 bases from J, the junction contained 8 bases not matched to a gene. The CDR3 is 13 residues long.